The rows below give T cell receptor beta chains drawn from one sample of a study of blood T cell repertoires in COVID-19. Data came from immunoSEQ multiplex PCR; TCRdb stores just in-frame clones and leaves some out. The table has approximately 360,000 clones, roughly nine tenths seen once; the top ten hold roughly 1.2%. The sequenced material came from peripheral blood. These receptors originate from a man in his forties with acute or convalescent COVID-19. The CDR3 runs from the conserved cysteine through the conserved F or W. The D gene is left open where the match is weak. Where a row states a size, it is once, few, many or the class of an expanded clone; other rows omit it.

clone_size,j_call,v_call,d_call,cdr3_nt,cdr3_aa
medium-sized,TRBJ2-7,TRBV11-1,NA,TGTGCCAGCAGCTTACTCTCGGGTAACGAGCAGTACTTC,CASSLLSGNEQYF
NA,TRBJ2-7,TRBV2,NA,TGTGCCAGGAGCATACAGGCAGGGATGTCCTACGAGCAGTACTTC,CARSIQAGMSYEQYF
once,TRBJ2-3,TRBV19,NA,TGTGCCAGTAGTATAGTCGGAGGGATAGATACGCAGTATTTT,CASSIVGGIDTQYF
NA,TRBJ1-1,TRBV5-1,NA,TGCGCCAGCAGCCCTGACAGCATGAACACTGAAGCTTTCTTT,CASSPDSMNTEAFF
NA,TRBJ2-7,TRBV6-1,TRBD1,TGTGCCAGCAGTGTCGCAGGTGGGACAGGGGACTACGAGCAGTACTTC,CASSVAGGTGDYEQYF
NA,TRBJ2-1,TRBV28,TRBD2,TGTGCCAGCAGTTTGACTAGCGGGGCGTACAATGAGCAGTTCTTC,CASSLTSGAYNEQFF
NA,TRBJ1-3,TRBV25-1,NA,TGTGCCAGCAGTGCACCGGGACTGACCTCTGGAAACACCATATATTTT,CASSAPGLTSGNTIYF
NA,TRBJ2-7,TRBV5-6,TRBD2,TGTGCCAGCAGCTTCGGCGGGAGGGCCCTCGAGCAGTACTTC,CASSFGGRALEQYF
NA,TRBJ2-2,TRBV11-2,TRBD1,TGTGCCAGCAGCCCGCCGTGGACAGGGGCGAACACCGGGGAGCTGTTTTTT,CASSPPWTGANTGELFF
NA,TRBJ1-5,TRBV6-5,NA,TGTGCCAGCAGTCCCCCAGGGAATCAGCCCCAGCATTTT,CASSPPGNQPQHF
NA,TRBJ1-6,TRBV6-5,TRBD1,TGTGCCAGCAGTTCCGCGGGACAGAGGCCCCTCCACTTT,CASSSAGQRPLHF
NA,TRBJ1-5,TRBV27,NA,TGTGCCAGCAGTTCCTTCACCCTCGGGACTTATTTGGATCAGCCCCAGCATTTT,CASSSFTLGTYLDQPQHF
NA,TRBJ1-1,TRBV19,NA,TGTGCCAGTAGTATCCACCTACCCGCTGGACAGCTACCAATGAACACTGAAGCTTTCTTT,CASSIHLPAGQLPMNTEAFF
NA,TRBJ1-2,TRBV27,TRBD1,TGTGCCAGCAGTTTGGGGACAGGATATACGGAGGGCTACACCTTC,CASSLGTGYTEGYTF
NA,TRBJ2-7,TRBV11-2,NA,TGTGCCAGCAGCTTAGATGGGCAGGGGAGAACCTACGAGCAGTACTTC,CASSLDGQGRTYEQYF
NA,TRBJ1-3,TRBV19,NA,TGTGCCAGTAGTATAGGCCCCACTTGGGCGACGACCTCTGGAAACACCATATATTTT,CASSIGPTWATTSGNTIYF
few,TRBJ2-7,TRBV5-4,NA,TGTGCCAGCAGCTTGGGCCAGTCCTACGAGCAGTACTTC,CASSLGQSYEQYF
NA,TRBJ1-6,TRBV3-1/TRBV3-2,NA,TGTGCCAGCAGCCCCAGGGGCCGGATCTATAATTCACCCCTCCACTTT,CASSPRGRIYNSPLHF
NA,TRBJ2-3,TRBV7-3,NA,TGTGCCAGCAGCTTATCTAGCGCCGACCCCACAGATACGCAGTATTTT,CASSLSSADPTDTQYF
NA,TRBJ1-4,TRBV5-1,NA,TGCGCCAGCAGCTTGGGGCCAACCGCAACTAATGAAAAACTGTTTTTT,CASSLGPTATNEKLFF
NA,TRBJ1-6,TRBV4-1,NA,TGCGCCAGCAGCCCCCAAAGGGACTCTACTTATAATTCACCCCTCCACTTT,CASSPQRDSTYNSPLHF
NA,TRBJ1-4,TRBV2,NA,TGTGCCAGCAGTGGGGGGCTTGAAAAACTGTTTTTT,CASSGGLEKLFF
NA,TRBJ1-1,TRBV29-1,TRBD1,TGCAGCGTCTACCGGACAGGGGACAAGACTGAAGCTTTCTTT,CSVYRTGDKTEAFF
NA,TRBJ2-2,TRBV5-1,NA,TGCGCCAGCAGCTTGGCTGTTGACACCGGGGAGCTGTTTTTT,CASSLAVDTGELFF
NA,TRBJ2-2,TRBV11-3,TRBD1,TGTGCCAGCAGCTTTAGGACAGGGCACACCGGGGAGCTGTTTTTT,CASSFRTGHTGELFF
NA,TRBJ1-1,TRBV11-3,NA,TGTGCCAGCAGCTTGGGGAACAGGCGCACTGAAGCTTTCTTT,CASSLGNRRTEAFF
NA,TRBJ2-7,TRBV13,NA,TGTGCCAGCAGTTTAACTAGTTCCCTCGAGCAGTACTTC,CASSLTSSLEQYF
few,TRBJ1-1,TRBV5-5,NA,TGTGCCAGCAGCTTGGTACCTATGAACACTGAAGCTTTCTTT,CASSLVPMNTEAFF
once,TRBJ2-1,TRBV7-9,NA,TGTGCCAGCAGCTTGGTCGGGAGAGGCTACAATGAGCAGTTCTTC,CASSLVGRGYNEQFF
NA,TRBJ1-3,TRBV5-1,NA,TGCGCCAGCAGCTTGGCGGACAGAACCTCTGGAAACACCATATATTTT,CASSLADRTSGNTIYF
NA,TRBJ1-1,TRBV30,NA,TGTGCCTGGAAACAGGGCCCTTATCCCGTGGACACTGAAGCTTTCTTT,CAWKQGPYPVDTEAFF
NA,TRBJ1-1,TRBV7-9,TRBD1,TGTGCCAGCACCTCCCGACAGGGGGAAGCTTTCTTT,CASTSRQGEAFF
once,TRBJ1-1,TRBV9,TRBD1,TGTGCCAGCAGCGCGGGACAGGGGGCGAACACTGAAGCTTTCTTT,CASSAGQGANTEAFF
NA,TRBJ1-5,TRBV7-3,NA,TGTGCCAGCAGCTACGGGCCAGGGCTCCAGCCCCAGCATTTT,CASSYGPGLQPQHF
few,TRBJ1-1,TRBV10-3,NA,TGTGCCATCCTCGGCGATAGCCCTTACACTGAAGCTTTCTTT,CAILGDSPYTEAFF